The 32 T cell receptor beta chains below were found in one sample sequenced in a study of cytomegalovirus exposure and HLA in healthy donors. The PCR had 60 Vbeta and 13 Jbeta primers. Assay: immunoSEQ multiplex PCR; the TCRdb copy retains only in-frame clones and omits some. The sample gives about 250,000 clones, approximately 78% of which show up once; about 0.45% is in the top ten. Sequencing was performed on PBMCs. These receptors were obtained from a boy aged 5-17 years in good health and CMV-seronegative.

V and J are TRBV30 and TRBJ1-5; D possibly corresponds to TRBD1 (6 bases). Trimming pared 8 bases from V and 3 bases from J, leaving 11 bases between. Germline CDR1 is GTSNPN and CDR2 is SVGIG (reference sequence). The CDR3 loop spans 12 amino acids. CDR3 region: CALNRDNQPQHF. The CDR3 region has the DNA TGTGCCCTAAACAGGGACAATCAGCCCCAGCATTTT.

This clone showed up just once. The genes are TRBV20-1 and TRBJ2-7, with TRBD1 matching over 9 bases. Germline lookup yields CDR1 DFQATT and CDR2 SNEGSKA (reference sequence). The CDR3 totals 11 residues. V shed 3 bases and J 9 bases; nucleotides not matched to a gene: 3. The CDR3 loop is CSASPDRGQYF. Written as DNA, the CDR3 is TGCAGTGCTAGCCCGGACAGGGGGCAGTACTTC.

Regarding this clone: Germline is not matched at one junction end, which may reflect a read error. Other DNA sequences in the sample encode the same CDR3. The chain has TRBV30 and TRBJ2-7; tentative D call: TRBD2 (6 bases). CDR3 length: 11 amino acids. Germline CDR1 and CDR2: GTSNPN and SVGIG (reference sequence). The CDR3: CAWSSFRDSWF. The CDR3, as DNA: TGTGCCTGGAGTTCCTTCCGGGACTCTTGGTTT.

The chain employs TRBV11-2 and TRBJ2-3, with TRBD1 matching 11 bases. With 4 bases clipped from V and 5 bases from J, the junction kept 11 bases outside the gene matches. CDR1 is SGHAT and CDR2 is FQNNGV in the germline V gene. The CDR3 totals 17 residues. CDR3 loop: CASSSDAWTGGGDTQYF. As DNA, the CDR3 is TGTGCCAGCAGCTCCGATGCTTGGACAGGGGGCGGAGATACGCAGTATTTT.

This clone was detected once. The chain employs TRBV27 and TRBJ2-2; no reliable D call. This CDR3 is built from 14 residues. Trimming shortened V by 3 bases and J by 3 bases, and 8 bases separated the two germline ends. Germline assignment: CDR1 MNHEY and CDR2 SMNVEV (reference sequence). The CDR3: CASSLNSYTGELFF. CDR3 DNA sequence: TGTGCCAGCAGTTTGAACAGCTACACCGGGGAGCTGTTTTTT.

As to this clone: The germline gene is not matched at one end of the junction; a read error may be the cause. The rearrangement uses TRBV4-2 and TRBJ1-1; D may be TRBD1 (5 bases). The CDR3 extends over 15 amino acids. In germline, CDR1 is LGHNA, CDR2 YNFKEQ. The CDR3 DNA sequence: TGTGCCAGCACCCAACTAGGGGCATCGAACACTGAAGCTTTCTTT. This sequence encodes CASTQLGASNTEAFF.

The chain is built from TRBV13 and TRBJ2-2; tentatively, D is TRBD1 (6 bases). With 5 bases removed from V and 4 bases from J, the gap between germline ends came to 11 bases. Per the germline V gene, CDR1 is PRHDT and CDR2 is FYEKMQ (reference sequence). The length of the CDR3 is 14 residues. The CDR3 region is CASSPGGPTGELFF. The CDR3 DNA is TGTGCCAGCAGCCCTGGGGGCCCCACCGGGGAGCTGTTTTTT.

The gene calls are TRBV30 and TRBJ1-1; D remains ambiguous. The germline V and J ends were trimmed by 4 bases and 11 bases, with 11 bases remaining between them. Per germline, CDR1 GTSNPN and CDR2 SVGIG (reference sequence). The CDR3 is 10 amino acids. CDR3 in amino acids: CAWTQTSAFF. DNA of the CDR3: TGTGCCTGGACACAGACGTCCGCTTTCTTT.

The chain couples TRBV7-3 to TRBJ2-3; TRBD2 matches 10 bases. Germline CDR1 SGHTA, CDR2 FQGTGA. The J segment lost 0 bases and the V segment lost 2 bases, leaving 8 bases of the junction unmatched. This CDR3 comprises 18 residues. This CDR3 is CASSLVQRGGPSTDTQYF. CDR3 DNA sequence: TGTGCCAGCAGCTTAGTGCAGCGGGGGGGCCCTAGCACAGATACGCAGTATTTT.

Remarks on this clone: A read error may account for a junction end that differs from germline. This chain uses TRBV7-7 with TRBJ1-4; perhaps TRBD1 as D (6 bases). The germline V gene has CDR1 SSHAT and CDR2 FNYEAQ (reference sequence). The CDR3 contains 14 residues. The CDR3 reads CASSSGTRGEKLFF. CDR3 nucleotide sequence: TGTGCTAGCAGCTCCGGGACCAGGGGTGAAAAACTGTTTTTT.

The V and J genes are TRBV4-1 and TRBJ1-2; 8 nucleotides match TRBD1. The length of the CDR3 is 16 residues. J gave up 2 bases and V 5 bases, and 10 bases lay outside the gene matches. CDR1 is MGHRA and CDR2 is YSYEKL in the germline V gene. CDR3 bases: TGCGCCAGCAGCAGGTCCGGGACAGGAGAGAACTATGGCTACACCTTC. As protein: CASSRSGTGENYGYTF.

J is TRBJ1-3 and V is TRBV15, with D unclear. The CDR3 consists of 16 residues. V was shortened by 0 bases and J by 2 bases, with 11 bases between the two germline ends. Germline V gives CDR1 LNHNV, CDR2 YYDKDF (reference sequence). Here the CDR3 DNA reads TGTGCCACCAGCAGAGAAGTAACAGCTACTGGAAACACCATATATTTT. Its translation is CATSREVTATGNTIYF.

The CDR3 is CASSDVGQGTYEQYF. In DNA, the CDR3 is TGCGCCAGCAGTGACGTCGGACAGGGGACCTACGAGCAGTACTTC. The chain has TRBV10-1 and TRBJ2-7; TRBD1 agrees at 9 bases. Germline CDR1 WNHNN, CDR2 SYGVQD (reference sequence). CDR3 length: 15 residues. Trimming took 3 bases from V and 2 from J; bases not matched to a gene: 5.

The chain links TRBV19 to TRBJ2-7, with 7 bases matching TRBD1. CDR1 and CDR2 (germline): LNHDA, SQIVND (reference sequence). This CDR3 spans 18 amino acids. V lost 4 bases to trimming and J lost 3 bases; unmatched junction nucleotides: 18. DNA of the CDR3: TGTGCCAGTAGTAAATGGATACTGACGGGACAGATAGACTACGAGCAGTACTTC. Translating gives CASSKWILTGQIDYEQYF.

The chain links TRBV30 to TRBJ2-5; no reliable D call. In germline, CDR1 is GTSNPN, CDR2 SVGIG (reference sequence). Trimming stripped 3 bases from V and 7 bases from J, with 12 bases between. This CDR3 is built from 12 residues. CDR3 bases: TGTGCCTGGAGCGTAGACTTATCGACCCAGTACTTC. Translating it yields CAWSVDLSTQYF.

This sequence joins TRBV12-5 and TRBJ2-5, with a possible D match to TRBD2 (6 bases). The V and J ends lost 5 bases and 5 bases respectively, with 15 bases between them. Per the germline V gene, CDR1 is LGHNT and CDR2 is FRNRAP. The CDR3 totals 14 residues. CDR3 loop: CASGLSDYWETQYF. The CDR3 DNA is TGTGCTAGTGGTCTCTCGGACTATTGGGAGACCCAGTACTTC.

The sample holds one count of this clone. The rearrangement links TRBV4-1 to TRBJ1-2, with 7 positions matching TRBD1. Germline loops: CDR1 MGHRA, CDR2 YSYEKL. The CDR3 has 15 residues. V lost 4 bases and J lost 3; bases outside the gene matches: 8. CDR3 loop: CASSLQDRRDYGYTF. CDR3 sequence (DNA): TGCGCCAGCAGCCTTCAGGACAGGCGGGACTATGGCTACACCTTC.

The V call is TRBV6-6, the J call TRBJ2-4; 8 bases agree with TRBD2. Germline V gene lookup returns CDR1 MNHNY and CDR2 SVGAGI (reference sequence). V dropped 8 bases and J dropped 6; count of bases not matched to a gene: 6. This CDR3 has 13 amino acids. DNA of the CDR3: TGTGCCAGCCATAGCGGGGTCGGAAACATTCAGTACTTC. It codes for CASHSGVGNIQYF.

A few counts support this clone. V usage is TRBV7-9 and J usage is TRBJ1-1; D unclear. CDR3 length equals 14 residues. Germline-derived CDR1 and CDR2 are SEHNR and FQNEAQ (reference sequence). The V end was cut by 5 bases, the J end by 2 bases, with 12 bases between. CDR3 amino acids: CASSPPGRNTEAFF. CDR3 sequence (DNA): TGTGCCAGCAGCCCGCCTGGGCGCAACACTGAAGCTTTCTTT.

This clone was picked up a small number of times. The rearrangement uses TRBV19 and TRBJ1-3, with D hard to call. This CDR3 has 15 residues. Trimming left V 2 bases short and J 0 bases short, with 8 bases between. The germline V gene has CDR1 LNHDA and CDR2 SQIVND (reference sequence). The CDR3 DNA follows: TGTGCCAGTAGTATAAGCCGCTTCTCTGGAAACACCATATATTTT. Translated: CASSISRFSGNTIYF.

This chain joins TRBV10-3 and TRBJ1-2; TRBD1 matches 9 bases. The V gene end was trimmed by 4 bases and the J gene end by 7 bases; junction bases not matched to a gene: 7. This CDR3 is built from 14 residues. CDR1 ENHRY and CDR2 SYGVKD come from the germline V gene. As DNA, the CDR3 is TGTGCCATCAGTGTCGGGACAGGGAAAGGTGGCTACACCTTC. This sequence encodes CAISVGTGKGGYTF.

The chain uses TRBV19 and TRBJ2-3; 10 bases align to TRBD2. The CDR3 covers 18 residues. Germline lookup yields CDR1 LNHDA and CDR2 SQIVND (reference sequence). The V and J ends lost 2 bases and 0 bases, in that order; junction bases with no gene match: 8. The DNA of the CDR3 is TGTGCCAGTAGTATAAGTTGGACTAGCGGTTTTAGCACAGATACGCAGTATTTT. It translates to CASSISWTSGFSTDTQYF.

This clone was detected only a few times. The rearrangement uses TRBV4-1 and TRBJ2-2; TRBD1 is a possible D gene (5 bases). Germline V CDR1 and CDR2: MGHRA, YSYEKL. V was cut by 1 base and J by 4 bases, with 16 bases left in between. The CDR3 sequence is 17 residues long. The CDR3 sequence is CASSQGDSGYRTGELFF. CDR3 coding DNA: TGCGCCAGCAGCCAAGGAGACAGTGGGTATCGCACCGGGGAGCTGTTTTTT.

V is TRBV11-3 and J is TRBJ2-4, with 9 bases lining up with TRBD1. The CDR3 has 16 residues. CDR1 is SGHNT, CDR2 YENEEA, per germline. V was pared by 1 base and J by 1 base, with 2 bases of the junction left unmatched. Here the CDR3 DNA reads TGTGCCAGCAGCTTAGGGACAGGGGAGGCCAAAAACATTCAGTACTTC. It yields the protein CASSLGTGEAKNIQYF.

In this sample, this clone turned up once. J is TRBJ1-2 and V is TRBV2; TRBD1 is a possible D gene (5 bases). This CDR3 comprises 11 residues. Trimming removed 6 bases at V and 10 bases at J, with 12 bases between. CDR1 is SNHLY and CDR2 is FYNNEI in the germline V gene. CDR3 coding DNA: TGTGCCAGCAGGGTTCAGACAGTCTACACCTTC. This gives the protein CASRVQTVYTF. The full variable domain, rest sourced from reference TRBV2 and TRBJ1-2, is EPEVTQTPSHQVTQMGQEVILRCVPISNHLYFYWYRQILGQKVEFLVSFYNNEISEKSEIFDDQFSVERPDGSNFTLKIRSTKLEDSAMYFCASRVQTVYTFGSGTRLTVV.

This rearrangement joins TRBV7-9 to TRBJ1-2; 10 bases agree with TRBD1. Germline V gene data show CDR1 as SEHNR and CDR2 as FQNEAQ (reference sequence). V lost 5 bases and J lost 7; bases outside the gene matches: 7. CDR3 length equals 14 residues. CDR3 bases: TGTGCCAGCAGCCCCAAAGGGACAGGGGTTGGCTACACCTTC. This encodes CASSPKGTGVGYTF.

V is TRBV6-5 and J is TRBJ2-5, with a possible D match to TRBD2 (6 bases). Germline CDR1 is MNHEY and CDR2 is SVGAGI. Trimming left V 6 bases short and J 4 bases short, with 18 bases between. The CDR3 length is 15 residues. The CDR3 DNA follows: TGTGCCAGCAGGGAGGGCCTTTGGACCGGAGAGACCCAGTACTTC. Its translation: CASREGLWTGETQYF.

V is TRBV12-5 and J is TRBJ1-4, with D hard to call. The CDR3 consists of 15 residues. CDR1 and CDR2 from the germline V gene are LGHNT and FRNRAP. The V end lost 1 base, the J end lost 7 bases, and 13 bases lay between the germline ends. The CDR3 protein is CASGLDARPGEKLFF. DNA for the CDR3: TGTGCTAGTGGTTTGGACGCGCGACCGGGTGAAAAACTGTTTTTT. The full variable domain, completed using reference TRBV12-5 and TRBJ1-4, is DARVTQTPRHKVTEMGQEVTMRCQPILGHNTVFWYRQTMMQGLELLAYFRNRAPLDDSGMPKDRFSAEMPDATLATLKIQPSEPRDSAVYFCASGLDARPGEKLFFGSGTQLSVL.

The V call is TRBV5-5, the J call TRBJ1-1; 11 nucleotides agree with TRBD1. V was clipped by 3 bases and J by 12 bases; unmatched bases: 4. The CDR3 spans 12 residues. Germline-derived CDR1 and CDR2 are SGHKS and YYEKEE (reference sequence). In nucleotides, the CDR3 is TGTGCCAGCAGCTCCCGGGACAGGGGGTCTTTCTTT. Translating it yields CASSSRDRGSFF. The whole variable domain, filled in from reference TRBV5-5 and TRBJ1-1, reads DAGVTQSPTHLIKTRGQQVTLRCSPISGHKSVSWYQQVLGQGPQFIFQYYEKEERGRGNFPDRFSARQFPNYSSELNVNALLLGDSALYLCASSSRDRGSFFGQGTRLTVV.

The CDR3 nucleotides are TGTGCCAGCAGCTTGGACAGGGACCACGAGCAGTACTTC. Translating gives CASSLDRDHEQYF. The genes are TRBV11-2 and TRBJ2-7, with 8 bases matching TRBD1. V lost 3 bases and J lost 5; bases outside the gene matches: 3. The CDR3 covers 13 residues. Germline loops: CDR1 SGHAT, CDR2 FQNNGV.

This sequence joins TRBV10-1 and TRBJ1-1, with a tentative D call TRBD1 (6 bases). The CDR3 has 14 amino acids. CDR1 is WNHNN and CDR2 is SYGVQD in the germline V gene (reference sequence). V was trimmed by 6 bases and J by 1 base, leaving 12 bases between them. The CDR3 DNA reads TGCGCCAGCAGCTCCGGACAGTGGAACACTGAAGCTTTCTTT. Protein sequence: CASSSGQWNTEAFF.

This CDR3 reads CASSVSDRPYGYTF. The CDR3 DNA reads as TGTGCCAGCAGCGTATCAGACAGACCCTATGGCTACACCTTC. The chain recombines TRBV9 with TRBJ1-2; perhaps TRBD1 as D (5 bases). Germline loops: CDR1 SGDLS, CDR2 YYNGEE. The CDR3 has 14 amino acids. The germline V and J ends were trimmed by 1 base and 4 bases, with 11 bases remaining between them. Filled out from reference TRBV9 and TRBJ1-2, the complete variable domain reads DSGVTQTPKHLITATGQRVTLRCSPRSGDLSVYWYQQSLDQGLQFLIQYYNGEERAKGNILERFSAQQFPDLHSELNLSSLELGDSALYFCASSVSDRPYGYTFGSGTRLTVV.